Each of the 5 T cell receptor beta chains below was sequenced from the same sample in a study of OX40 agonist ivuxolimab in advanced cancers. The repertoire was sequenced with immunoSEQ multiplex PCR; TCRdb's copy has only in-frame clones and lacks some. The data show some 90,000 clones, around 87% seen once. The sample consisted of CD4+ or CD8+ T cells sorted from blood, taken in a trial of the OX40 agonist ivuxolimab. These receptors all stem from an adult with an advanced solid tumor such as melanoma, head and neck, liver or kidney cancer.

V and J are TRBV30 and TRBJ1-3, with no clear D. Trimming took off 3 bases at V and 0 bases at J, with 15 bases between the two ends. In germline, CDR1 is GTSNPN, CDR2 SVGIG (reference sequence). This CDR3 contains 16 residues. This CDR3 is CAWSPGPLVSGNTIYF. CDR3 DNA: TGTGCCTGGAGCCCGGGTCCGCTGGTCTCTGGAAACACCATATATTTT.

The chain couples TRBV10-2 to TRBJ2-6; D uncertain. Trimming took off 4 bases at V and 11 bases at J, with 9 bases between the two ends. CDR1 WSHSY and CDR2 SAAADI come from the germline V gene. The CDR3 runs to 12 residues. As DNA, the CDR3 is TGCGCCAGCAGTGGTCAGGTCGACGTCCTGACTTTC. Its protein product is CASSGQVDVLTF.

J is TRBJ2-2 and V is TRBV6-4; TRBD2 matches 7 bases. Losses at the gene ends were 1 base for V and 1 base for J; bases not matched to a gene: 3. CDR1 and CDR2 (germline): MRHNA, SNTAGT. The CDR3 extends over 16 amino acids. In DNA form, the CDR3 reads TGTGCCAGCAGTGACTATGGCGGGAGGAACACCGGGGAGCTGTTTTTT. It translates to CASSDYGGRNTGELFF.

The V call is TRBV19, the J call TRBJ2-1; D possibly corresponds to TRBD2 (6 bases). The V gene lost 5 bases and the J gene lost 2 bases, with 10 bases spanning the gap. In germline, CDR1 is LNHDA, CDR2 SQIVND (reference sequence). The CDR3 runs to 14 residues. The CDR3 DNA is TGTGCCAGTAGTCGCGTAGCGGCCTACAATGAGCAGTTCTTC. Its translation is CASSRVAAYNEQFF.

The gene calls are TRBV18 and TRBJ1-3, with 7 bases lining up with TRBD1. J lost 0 bases, V lost 2 bases, and 1 base had no gene match. This CDR3 spans 15 amino acids. The V gene's germline CDR1 is KGHSH and CDR2 LQKENI. CDR3 amino acids: CASSPGTASGNTIYF. CDR3 sequence (DNA): TGTGCCAGCTCACCAGGGACAGCCTCTGGAAACACCATATATTTT.